This TCR beta chain was recovered during a study of T cells in localized non-small cell lung cancer. Study conclusions and caveats: Adjacent uninvolved lung had the highest clonality, suggesting focused antigen responses. Longer overall survival was seen with higher T cell density measured in blood.

The data were produced by immunoSEQ multiplex PCR, yet TCRdb's version contains in-frame clones alone and is incomplete. This sample has approximately 30,000 clones, with 93% found just once. As to this clone: Its antigen is not known.

The CDR3 extends over 13 amino acids. Germline V CDR1 and CDR2: SGHVS, FNYEAQ. The V gene lost 5 bases and the J gene lost 5 bases, with 12 bases spanning the gap. The chain recombines TRBV7-6 with TRBJ2-5; D uncertain. This material consisted of peripheral blood, taken before any cancer treatment. This TCR came from a female donor older than 55 with stage I lung adenocarcinoma. CDR3: CASSPLVQETQYF. In DNA form, the CDR3 reads TGTGCCAGCAGCCCCTTAGTTCAGGAGACCCAGTACTTC.